Presented here are 22 T cell receptor beta chains from one specimen sequenced in a study of spatial heterogeneity in lung cancer. Time point given: sample taken at primary tumor resection. MiXCR was run by TCRdb on the 5' RACE reads, yielding one entry per CDR3 protein. The table records fewer than 3,000 distinct CDR3 sequences, 15% to 20% of them present only once. Material: normal lung tissue next to the tumor, obtained at surgery. These receptors were collected from a male donor with early-stage non-small cell lung cancer.

This clonotype qualifies as medium-sized (0.01 to 0.1%). The rearrangement uses TRBV3-1 and TRBJ1-4, with D uncertain. This CDR3 region has 14 residues. Trimming stripped 2 bases from V and 0 bases from J, with 4 bases between. CDR1 is LGHDT, CDR2 YNNKEL, per germline (reference sequence). The DNA of the CDR3 is TGTGCCAGCAGCCAACAGGCAACTAATGAAAAACTGTTTTTT. Its translation: CASSQQATNEKLFF.

The chain uses TRBV20-1 and TRBJ2-3; D call uncertain. Trimming left V 5 bases short and J 2 bases short, with 8 bases between. Germline assignment: CDR1 DFQATT and CDR2 SNEGSKA (reference sequence). This CDR3 comprises 12 residues. Here the CDR3 reads CSALDPTDTQYF. DNA of the CDR3: TGCAGTGCTCTCGACCCCACAGATACGCAGTATTTT.

The genes are TRBV9 and TRBJ2-3; unclear D gene. Germline loops: CDR1 SGDLS, CDR2 YYNGEE. Trimming left V 4 bases short and J 2 bases short, with 11 bases between. This CDR3 comprises 14 residues. CDR3 coding DNA: TGTGCCAGCAGCCCTCGGGCCGACACAGATACGCAGTATTTT. It codes for CASSPRADTDTQYF.

This clonotype qualifies as medium-sized. The chain carries TRBV29-1 and TRBJ2-1; weak D call: TRBD2 (9 bases). V was pared by 8 bases and J by 9 bases, with 20 bases between. CDR1 SQVTM and CDR2 ANQGSEA come from the germline V gene. The CDR3 extends over 13 amino acids. Here the CDR3 reads CSTSSGTGGEQFF. CDR3 nucleotide sequence: TGCAGCACCTCTAGCGGGACAGGAGGTGAGCAGTTCTTC.

This clonotype qualifies as medium-sized. The genes are TRBV7-3 and TRBJ2-3; 15 bases agree with TRBD2. In germline, CDR1 is SGHTA, CDR2 FQGTGA. The CDR3 covers 17 residues. The ends lost 5 bases at V and 5 bases at J; junction bases unmatched: 8. CDR3 sequence: CASSPGTSGRSGDTQYF. For the CDR3, the DNA is TGTGCCAGCAGCCCTGGGACTAGCGGGAGGAGTGGAGATACGCAGTATTTT. Complete variable domain (other parts from reference TRBV7-3 and TRBJ2-3): GAGVSQTPSNKVTEKGKYVELRCDPISGHTALYWYRQSLGQGPEFLIYFQGTGAADDSGLPNDRFFAVRPEGSVSTLKIQRTERGDSAVYLCASSPGTSGRSGDTQYFGPGTRLTVL.

The gene calls are TRBV7-9 and TRBJ2-3; D might be TRBD2 (5 bases). Trimming took off 2 bases at V and 0 bases at J, with 6 bases between the two ends. CDR3 size: 14 residues. The germline gives CDR1 SEHNR, CDR2 FQNEAQ (reference sequence). CDR3 loop: CASSLRGSTDTQYF. CDR3 nucleotides: TGTGCCAGCAGCTTAAGAGGGAGCACAGATACGCAGTATTTT.

By its share, this clonotype is medium-sized. The chain has TRBV9 and TRBJ1-1, with 7 bases aligning to TRBD1. Germline lookup yields CDR1 SGDLS and CDR2 YYNGEE. The CDR3 loop spans 15 amino acids. The V segment lost 0 bases and the J segment 4 bases; nucleotides outside the gene matches: 6. The CDR3 DNA follows: TGTGCCAGCAGCGTAGTCCCAACAGGGGTCACTGAAGCTTTCTTT. This translates into CASSVVPTGVTEAFF.

This sequence joins TRBV29-1 and TRBJ2-5, with a weak D call TRBD1 (5 bases). Germline V gene data show CDR1 as SQVTM and CDR2 as ANQGSEA. Trimming stripped 5 bases from V and 2 bases from J, with 9 bases between. The CDR3 is made up of 12 amino acids. The CDR3 loop is CSVTKGQETQYF. Here the CDR3 DNA reads TGCAGCGTTACTAAGGGGCAAGAGACCCAGTACTTC.

A few counts support this clonotype. The chain is built from TRBV6-5 and TRBJ1-3; D call uncertain. Per the germline V gene, CDR1 is MNHEY and CDR2 is SVGAGI. The CDR3 is made up of 13 amino acids. With 6 bases removed from V and 0 bases from J, the gap between germline ends came to 6 bases. The CDR3 loop is CASRESSGNTIYF. The CDR3 DNA follows: TGTGCCAGCAGGGAGAGCTCTGGAAACACCATATATTTT.

Relative to its sample, this clonotype is medium-sized. The chain employs TRBV12-3 or TRBV12-4 and TRBJ2-7, with 8 nucleotides matching TRBD1. This CDR3 is built from 14 residues. Trimming took 6 bases from V and 6 from J; bases not matched to a gene: 10. The CDR3 here is CASSPTGDNPEQYF. The CDR3 nucleotides read TGTGCCAGCAGCCCGACAGGGGATAACCCCGAGCAGTACTTC.

There are a few counts of this clonotype. V and J are TRBV7-7 and TRBJ2-3; D is unclear. Germline CDR1 is SSHAT and CDR2 is FNYEAQ (reference sequence). V was shortened by 8 bases and J by 2 bases, with 11 bases between the two germline ends. This CDR3 comprises 13 residues. The CDR3 sequence: CASATGPTDTQYF. The CDR3 nucleotides read TGTGCCAGCGCCACCGGGCCCACAGATACGCAGTATTTT.

This clonotype was detected a few times. The CDR3 region is CSAPAPGTDYQPQHF. For the CDR3, the DNA is TGCAGTGCGCCCGCTCCCGGGACAGACTATCAGCCCCAGCATTTT. The genes are TRBV20-1 and TRBJ1-5; 7 bases are a match to TRBD1. The CDR3 has 15 amino acids. Germline CDR1 and CDR2: DFQATT and SNEGSKA (reference sequence). With V trimmed by 6 bases and J by 5 bases, 13 bases remained unmatched.

By sample share, this clonotype is medium-sized. The chain links TRBV12-3 or TRBV12-4 to TRBJ2-7, with 11 nucleotides matching TRBD2. J was trimmed by 2 bases and V by 6 bases; bases with no gene match: 12. The CDR3 consists of 17 residues. The chain's CDR3 is CASRSLPRTSGPYEQYF. CDR3 bases: TGTGCCAGCAGATCCCTCCCCCGGACTAGCGGGCCCTACGAGCAGTACTTC.

In its sample, this clonotype ranks as large. The CDR3 DNA reads as TGTGCCAGCAGCCCACCCACCAGGGATGAGCAGTTCTTC. Its translation: CASSPPTRDEQFF. V gene TRBV7-2 combines with J gene TRBJ2-1; D possibly corresponds to TRBD1 (5 bases). This CDR3 spans 13 amino acids. The ends were cut back, 5 bases at V and 8 bases at J, with 13 bases in the middle. The germline CDR1 and CDR2 sequences are SGHTA and FQGNSA.

The chain joins TRBV6-5 to TRBJ1-1; 7 nucleotides match TRBD1. CDR1 is MNHEY and CDR2 is SVGAGI in the germline V gene. J gave up 4 bases and V 7 bases, and 6 bases lay outside the gene matches. The CDR3 length is 13 residues. The CDR3 protein is CASNLQGSTEAFF. CDR3 bases: TGTGCCAGCAATTTACAGGGGAGCACTGAAGCTTTCTTT.

This clonotype is termed medium-sized. CDR3 protein: CASSEMGNQPQHF. The CDR3 coding sequence is TGTGCCAGCAGTGAAATGGGGAATCAGCCCCAGCATTTT. The chain employs TRBV2 and TRBJ1-5; D uncertain. The germline V gene encodes CDR1 SNHLY and CDR2 FYNNEI. CDR3 length: 13 amino acids. Trimming cost V 2 bases and J 4 bases, with 6 bases left between them.

The chain links TRBV27 to TRBJ2-7; a weak D match, TRBD2 (6 bases). The germline CDR1 and CDR2 sequences are MNHEY and SMNVEV (reference sequence). This CDR3 has 14 amino acids. V lost 4 bases and J lost 3, with 13 bases in between. This CDR3 reads CASSWGGADYEQYF. The CDR3 DNA is TGTGCCAGCAGTTGGGGCGGGGCAGACTACGAGCAGTACTTC.

This clonotype is termed medium-sized (0.01 to 0.1%). The chain employs TRBV9 and TRBJ2-1; D gene unclear. The CDR3 runs to 12 residues. CDR1 is SGDLS, CDR2 YYNGEE, per germline. Trimming took off 2 bases at V and 10 bases at J, with 10 bases between the two ends. The CDR3 DNA reads as TGTGCCAGCAGCGTCCTGACCGGAGAGCAGTTCTTC. Residues: CASSVLTGEQFF.

In this sample, this clonotype is medium-sized (0.01 to 0.1%). The chain links TRBV7-2 to TRBJ1-2; 7 bases fit TRBD1. CDR3 size: 13 residues. After removal of 1 base from V and 7 bases from J, the junction contained 3 bases not matched to a gene. The V gene's germline CDR1 is SGHTA and CDR2 FQGNSA. CDR3 DNA sequence: TGTGCCAGCAGCTTAGGGACAGGACTTGGCTACACCTTC. The encoded protein is CASSLGTGLGYTF.

On this clonotype itself: This may be a read error, as it is one base from a much larger clone. V and J are TRBV7-8 and TRBJ1-1; D unclear. The CDR3 extends over 13 amino acids. V gave up 1 base and J gave up 5 bases, with 8 bases separating them. Germline values: CDR1 SGHVS, CDR2 FQNEAQ. The chain's CDR3 is CASSLVQLTEAFF. The CDR3 bases are TGTGCCAGCAGCTTAGTCCAACTAACTGAAGCTTTCTTT.

Concerning this clonotype: This sequence may be a read error, since a much larger clone differs from it by one base. The V and J genes are TRBV2 and TRBJ1-1; possibly TRBD1 for D (5 bases). Germline-derived CDR1 and CDR2 are SNHLY and FYNNEI. The CDR3 covers 10 residues. This chain's CDR3 is CVSATVEAFF. In DNA, the CDR3 is TGTGTCAGCGCGACAGTTGAAGCTTTCTTT.

This clonotype is termed medium-sized. The chain carries TRBV20-1 and TRBJ2-5; a possible D gene is TRBD2 (7 bases). This CDR3 contains 17 residues. The germline V and J ends were trimmed by 7 bases and 5 bases, with 29 bases remaining between them. Germline V CDR1 and CDR2: DFQATT, SNEGSKA (reference sequence). In DNA, the CDR3 is TGCAGTGTTCAAGTATTTGCGGCGGGGGCTGGAGATGAGACCCAGTACTTC. Its protein is CSVQVFAAGAGDETQYF.